Detailed here is one T cell receptor beta chain. This clonotype was counted only a few times. Its target antigen remains unknown. Base qualities are not provided; no much larger clone lies one nucleotide away. The entry originates in a study of T cells after yellow fever vaccination (dated by TCRdb to between 2018 and 2021). Notes on the research overall: The SMART-Seq v4 Ultra Low Input RNA kit was used to prepare libraries from fractions with low cell numbers. Blood was drawn at multiple timepoints before and after primary and secondary immunization, with bulk PBMC replicates and cell subsets isolated. Bulk TCR alpha and beta repertoires were sequenced longitudinally to track T-cell clones before and after primary and booster YFV17D yellow fever vaccination. Two healthy male donors made up the cohort, one aged 18 to 30 years and the other aged 30 to 39 years. The paper's findings and limits, for the study overall: The study included only two donors, which limits how far the findings can be generalized. Computational filtering was required because FACS-sorted repertoires could contain abundant contaminating clonotypes from the bulk population. A small share of clonotypes occurred in both CD4 and CD8 compartments, likely arising from convergent recombination. Compared with the primary T-cell response, the secondary T-cell response was weaker but faster, peaking on day 5 rather than day 15. After the booster, most of the clones that had expanded following primary vaccination were detected again (approximately 95% of CD4 and 80% to 90% of CD8), which suggests that memory was broadly maintained.

Explained via the paper, the treatment or condition label denotes: live attenuated yellow fever vaccine strain. Two biological replicates of bulk PBMCs were collected at each blood-draw timepoint. A standard Ficoll-Paque protocol was used to isolate PBMCs from peripheral blood. TriZol was used to extract RNA from bulk PBMCs, CD4 and CD8 fractions, and dextramer-positive and dextramer-negative fractions. TCR cDNA was synthesized by 5'RACE template switching, which introduced a universal primer site and unique molecular identifiers. Priming of cDNA synthesis was performed from both the TCR alpha and TCR beta constant segments. Library amplification involved two PCR steps, and the second step added sample barcodes and sequencing adapters. Sequencing of the libraries was done on either Illumina HiSeq 2500 (2x100 bp) or NovaSeq (2x150 bp). In the paper's pipeline: Reads were demultiplexed and collapsed into UMI consensus sequences with MIGEC, and V(D)J alignment was performed with MiXCR. Using edgeR on replicate PBMC samples, clonotypes were called vaccine-responding if FDR was below 0.01 and the log2 fold change was above 5 up to day 15. Each bulk clonotype received a CD4 or CD8 identity based on whether the sequenced CD4 or CD8 repertoire contained that clonotype at higher abundance. TCRdb trimmed public reads at Q25 via fastp, called clones via MiXCR and kept in-frame beta chains. Each CDR3 protein gets just one entry, which takes the most common genes and DNA from the rows behind it. In this record, the V and J calls reflect TCRdb's handling and not the investigators' own analysis. This sample comprises hundreds of thousands of distinct CDR3 sequences, around 12% of them detected only once. Just under 15% of the sample is taken by the ten largest.

This specimen consisted of PBMCs, obtained on the day of the yellow fever booster vaccination. This clonotype originated in a man aged 25 to 40 who received the YFV17D yellow fever vaccine.

In nucleotides, the sequence is TGTGCCAGCAGCCTTGGAGTCCCAACGCAGTATTTT. The resulting protein is CASSLGVPTQYF. The chain couples TRBV12-3 or TRBV12-4 to TRBJ2-3; no D gene can be assigned with confidence. At the junction V is shortened by 6 bases and J by 9 bases, with 13 bases in between. The CDR3 sequence holds 12 residues, the cysteine and phenylalanine included. Only the CDR3 region is kept as DNA, spanning 36 bases read in frame from base 1.